This TCR beta chain was captured by sequencing in a study of T cell responses to AZD1222 COVID-19 vaccine. Findings and limits, study-wide: Baseline testing showed seropositivity in only six AZD1222 recipients.

The V end lost 2 bases, the J end lost 1 base, and 8 bases lay between the germline ends. This CDR3 contains 13 residues. Germline values: CDR1 GTSNPN, CDR2 SVGIG (reference sequence). Produced via immunoSEQ multiplex PCR; TCRdb's table is partial and in-frame only. Among under 150,000 clones listed, approximately 91% were seen once. A note on this clone: Its matching antigen is unknown.

The chain joins TRBV30 to TRBJ1-1; no reliable D call. The starting material was peripheral blood, obtained 28 days after the second AZD1222 dose. The sequence came from an adult who received the AZD1222 COVID-19 vaccine. The DNA for the CDR3 is TGTGCCTGGAGTTTAACATCGAACACTGAAGCTTTCTTT. Its translation is CAWSLTSNTEAFF.